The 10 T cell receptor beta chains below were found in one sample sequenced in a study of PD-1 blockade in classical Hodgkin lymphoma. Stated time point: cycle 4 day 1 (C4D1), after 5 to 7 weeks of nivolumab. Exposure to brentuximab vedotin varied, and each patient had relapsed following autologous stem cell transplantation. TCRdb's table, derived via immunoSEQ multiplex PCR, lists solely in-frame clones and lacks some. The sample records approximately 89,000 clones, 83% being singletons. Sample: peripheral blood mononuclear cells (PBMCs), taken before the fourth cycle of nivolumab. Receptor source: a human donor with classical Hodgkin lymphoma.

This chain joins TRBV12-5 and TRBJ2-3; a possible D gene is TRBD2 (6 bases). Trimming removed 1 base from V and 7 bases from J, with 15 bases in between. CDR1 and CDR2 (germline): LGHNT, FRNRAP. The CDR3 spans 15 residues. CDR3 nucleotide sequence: TGTGCTAGTGGTTTGGAGACCTGGGGGGAGTATACGCAGTATTTT. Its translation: CASGLETWGEYTQYF.

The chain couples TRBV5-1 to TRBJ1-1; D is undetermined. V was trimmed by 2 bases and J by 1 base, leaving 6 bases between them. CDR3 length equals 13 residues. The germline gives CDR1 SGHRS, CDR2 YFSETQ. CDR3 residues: CASSFDANTEAFF. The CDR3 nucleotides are TGCGCCAGCAGCTTTGATGCGAACACTGAAGCTTTCTTT.

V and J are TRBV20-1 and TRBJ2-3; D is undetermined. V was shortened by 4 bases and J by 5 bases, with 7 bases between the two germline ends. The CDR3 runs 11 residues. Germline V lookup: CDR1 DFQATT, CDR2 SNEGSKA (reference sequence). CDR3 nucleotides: TGCAGTGCTACAGCTGGAGATACGCAGTATTTT. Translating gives CSATAGDTQYF.

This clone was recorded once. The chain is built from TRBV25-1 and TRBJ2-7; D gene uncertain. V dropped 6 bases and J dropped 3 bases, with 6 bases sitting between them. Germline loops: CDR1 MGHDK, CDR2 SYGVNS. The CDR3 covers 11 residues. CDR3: CASSRNYEQYF. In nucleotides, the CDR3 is TGTGCCAGCAGCAGGAACTACGAGCAGTACTTC.

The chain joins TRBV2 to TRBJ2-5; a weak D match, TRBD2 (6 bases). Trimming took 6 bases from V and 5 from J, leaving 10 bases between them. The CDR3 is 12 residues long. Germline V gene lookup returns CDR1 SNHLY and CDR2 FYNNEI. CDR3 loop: CASRGDSETQYF. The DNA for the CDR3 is TGTGCCAGCAGAGGGGACTCCGAGACCCAGTACTTC.

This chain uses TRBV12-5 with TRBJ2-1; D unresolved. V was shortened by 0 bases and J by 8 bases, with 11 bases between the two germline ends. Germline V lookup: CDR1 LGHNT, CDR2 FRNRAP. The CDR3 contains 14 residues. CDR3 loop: CASGLVGAKDEQFF. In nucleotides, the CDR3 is TGTGCTAGTGGTTTGGTAGGAGCCAAGGATGAGCAGTTCTTC.

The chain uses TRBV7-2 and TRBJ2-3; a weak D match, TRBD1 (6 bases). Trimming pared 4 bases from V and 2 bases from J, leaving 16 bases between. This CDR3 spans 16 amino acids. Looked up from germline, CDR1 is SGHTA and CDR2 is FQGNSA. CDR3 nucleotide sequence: TGTGCCAGCAGCTCCCTCGGGACATCTCACACAGATACGCAGTATTTT. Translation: CASSSLGTSHTDTQYF.

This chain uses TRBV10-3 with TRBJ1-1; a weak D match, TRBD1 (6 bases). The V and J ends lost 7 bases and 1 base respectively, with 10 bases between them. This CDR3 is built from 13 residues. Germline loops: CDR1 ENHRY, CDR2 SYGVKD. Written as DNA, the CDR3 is TGTGCCATCATGGCGGGGGCGAACACTGAAGCTTTCTTT. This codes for CAIMAGANTEAFF.

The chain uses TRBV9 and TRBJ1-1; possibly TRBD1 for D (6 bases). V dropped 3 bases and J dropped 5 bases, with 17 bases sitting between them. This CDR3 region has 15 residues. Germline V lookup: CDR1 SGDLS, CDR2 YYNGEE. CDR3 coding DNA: TGTGCCAGCAGCGCGGTGGGGCGGGGGCGGACTGAAGCTTTCTTT. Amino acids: CASSAVGRGRTEAFF.

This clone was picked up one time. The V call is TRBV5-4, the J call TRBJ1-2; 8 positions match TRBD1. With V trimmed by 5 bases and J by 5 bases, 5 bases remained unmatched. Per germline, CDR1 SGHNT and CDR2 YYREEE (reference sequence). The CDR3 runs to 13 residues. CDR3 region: CASSIDRGYGYTF. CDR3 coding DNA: TGTGCCAGCAGTATCGACAGGGGATATGGCTACACCTTC.